The clone carrying this T cell receptor (beta chain) has just a few counts. The antigen remains undetermined. This may be a read error: a much more frequent sequence differs by one nucleotide. RNA transcripts were the template for amplifying TCR beta CDR3 regions. The primer set for the first-round RT-PCR of the TCR CDR3 was HTBI. TCRdb passed the multiplex PCR reads through MiXCR, listing each CDR3 protein once. The sample yields 600,000 to 750,000 distinct CDR3 sequences, around 15% seen once. Germline V gene sequence: CDR1 MDHEN, CDR2 SYDVKM. The CDR3 runs to 15 residues. J was trimmed by 7 bases and V by 9 bases; bases with no gene match: 14. This sample stems from a study of T cells in Graves' hyperthyroidism and ophthalmopathy. At the level of the study: At initial diagnosis, before any treatment had begun, peripheral blood was obtained.

Study-level results: In the blood, most expanded thyroid clonotypes above 0.001 appeared as well. Ophthalmopathy got predicted by the model a median approximately 6.3 months before its onset.

Stability of Graves' hyperthyroidism was defined as absent ophthalmopathy progression within 18 months. This chain links TRBV28 with TRBJ1-2; 10 nucleotides line up with TRBD1. The TCR originated in a man between 50 and 59 years old with Graves' hyperthyroidism. Sequences were obtained from blood. DNA for the CDR3: TGTGCCAGTATTGCTGGGACAGGGGAATATACTGGCTACACCTTC. This codes for CASIAGTGEYTGYTF.